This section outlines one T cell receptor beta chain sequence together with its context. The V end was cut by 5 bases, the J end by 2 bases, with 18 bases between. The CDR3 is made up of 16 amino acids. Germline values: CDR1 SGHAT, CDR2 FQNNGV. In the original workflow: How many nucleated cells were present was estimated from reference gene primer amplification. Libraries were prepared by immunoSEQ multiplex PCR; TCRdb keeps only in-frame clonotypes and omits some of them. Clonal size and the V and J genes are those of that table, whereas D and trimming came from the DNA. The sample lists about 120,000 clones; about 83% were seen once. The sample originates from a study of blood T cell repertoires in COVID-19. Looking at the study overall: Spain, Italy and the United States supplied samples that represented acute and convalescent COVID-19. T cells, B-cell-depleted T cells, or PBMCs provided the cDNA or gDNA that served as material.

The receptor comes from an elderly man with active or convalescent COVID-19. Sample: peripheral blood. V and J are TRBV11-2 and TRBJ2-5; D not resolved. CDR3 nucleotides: TGTGCCAGCAGCCCGGTGCGCCCGGGTGGACAAGAGACCCAGTACTTC. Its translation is CASSPVRPGGQETQYF.